This is a list of T cell receptor beta chains from one sample in a study of identifying expanded T cells in peripheral blood. Clones were sequenced by immunoSEQ multiplex PCR, and TCRdb holds only the in-frame ones, with some missing. The sample lists roughly 100,000 clones, 88% occurring once. Specimen: blood. These receptors were taken from a person aged 18 to 70 in good health. Each CDR3 is given with its conserved first and last residue. A D gene is named only where the DNA matches it firmly. Clone size appears in some rows only: once, few, many, or a class for an expanded clone.

D: .; V: TRBV5-1; J: TRBJ2-4; size: once; CDR3: CASSLDSRGQYF; DNA: TGCGCCAGCAGCTTGGATTCAAGGGGCCAGTACTTC
D: .; V: TRBV2; J: TRBJ1-2; size: .; CDR3: CASSEGGDSNYGYTF; DNA: TGTGCCAGCAGTGAAGGGGGGGACTCAAACTATGGCTACACCTTC
D: TRBD2; V: TRBV11-2; J: TRBJ2-1; size: .; CDR3: CASSLDPTSASSYNEQFF; DNA: TGTGCCAGCAGCTTAGACCCGACTAGCGCCAGCTCCTACAATGAGCAGTTCTTC
D: TRBD1; V: TRBV10-3; J: TRBJ1-5; size: .; CDR3: CAIRTGVGNQPQHF; DNA: TGTGCCATCAGGACAGGGGTGGGCAATCAGCCCCAGCATTTT
D: TRBD1; V: TRBV30; J: TRBJ1-1; size: .; CDR3: CAWRLQGLNTEAFF; DNA: TGTGCCTGGAGGTTACAGGGGTTGAACACTGAAGCTTTCTTT
D: .; V: TRBV11-2; J: TRBJ1-1; size: .; CDR3: CASIREQGGTEAFF; DNA: TGTGCCAGCATCCGGGAACAGGGCGGAACTGAAGCTTTCTTT
D: .; V: TRBV7-9; J: TRBJ2-3; size: .; CDR3: CASSARGVGTDTQYF; DNA: TGTGCCAGCAGCGCCAGGGGGGTGGGGACAGATACGCAGTATTTT
D: .; V: TRBV4-3; J: TRBJ1-2; size: few; CDR3: CASSQVRRTILSNYGYTF; DNA: TGCGCCAGCAGCCAAGTCCGAAGGACAATCCTCTCTAACTATGGCTACACCTTC
D: TRBD1; V: TRBV6-5; J: TRBJ1-1; size: once; CDR3: CASRRQGADEAFF; DNA: TGTGCCAGCAGGAGACAGGGGGCAGATGAAGCTTTCTTT
D: .; V: TRBV4-1; J: TRBJ2-7; size: .; CDR3: CASSQSSDYEQYF; DNA: TGCGCCAGCAGCCAATCTAGCGACTACGAGCAGTACTTC
D: .; V: TRBV5-1; J: TRBJ1-1; size: once; CDR3: CASSLFPSPNTEAFF; DNA: TGCGCCAGCAGCTTGTTCCCCAGCCCTAACACTGAAGCTTTCTTT
D: TRBD1; V: TRBV11-2; J: TRBJ1-2; size: .; CDR3: CASSPDRGGGYTF; DNA: TGTGCCAGCAGCCCAGACAGGGGAGGTGGCTACACCTTC
D: .; V: TRBV2; J: TRBJ1-5; size: .; CDR3: CASSRRRDNRGENQPQHF; DNA: TGTGCCAGCAGTCGCCGCCGGGACAATCGAGGGGAAAATCAGCCCCAGCATTTT
D: .; V: TRBV5-8; J: TRBJ1-5; size: .; CDR3: CASSLYVGDQPQHF; DNA: TGTGCCAGCAGCTTGTATGTAGGGGACCAGCCCCAGCATTTT
D: .; V: TRBV27; J: TRBJ2-7; size: .; CDR3: CASSPRGDSYEQYF; DNA: TGTGCCAGCAGTCCAAGGGGGGACTCTTACGAGCAGTACTTC
D: .; V: TRBV5-6; J: TRBJ2-7; size: .; CDR3: CASSQGGGAAQYF; DNA: TGTGCCAGCAGCCAGGGGGGTGGTGCGGCGCAGTACTTC
D: TRBD2; V: TRBV10-3; J: TRBJ2-3; size: .; CDR3: CAIRPSSSGGSFGTDTQYF; DNA: TGTGCCATCAGACCGTCTTCTAGCGGGGGGTCGTTTGGCACAGATACGCAGTATTTT
D: .; V: TRBV5-1; J: TRBJ2-1; size: .; CDR3: CASSSYLPRSNEQFF; DNA: TGCGCCAGCAGCTCCTACCTCCCCAGGAGCAATGAGCAGTTCTTC
D: TRBD1; V: TRBV7-9; J: TRBJ2-1; size: .; CDR3: CASSPRTGVTFEQFF; DNA: TGTGCCAGCAGCCCCAGGACAGGTGTCACTTTTGAGCAGTTCTTC
D: TRBD1; V: TRBV29-1; J: TRBJ2-7; size: .; CDR3: CSVVGQGAMGQYF; DNA: TGCAGCGTTGTGGGACAGGGGGCTATGGGGCAGTACTTC
D: TRBD1; V: TRBV2; J: TRBJ2-7; size: once; CDR3: CASRAGTGRVYEQYF; DNA: TGTGCCAGCAGGGCCGGGACAGGGAGGGTCTACGAGCAGTACTTC
D: .; V: TRBV1; J: TRBJ2-7; size: .; CDR3: CTSSRSGRNYEQYF; DNA: TGCACCAGCAGCCGTAGCGGGAGGAACTACGAGCAGTACTTC
D: .; V: TRBV29-1; J: TRBJ1-1; size: .; CDR3: CSVDLSTGGSEAFF; DNA: TGCAGCGTTGATCTGTCGACGGGGGGATCTGAAGCTTTCTTT
D: .; V: TRBV5-1; J: TRBJ1-1; size: .; CDR3: CASSLAMSGTEAFF; DNA: TGCGCCAGCAGCTTGGCCATGAGTGGCACTGAAGCTTTCTTT
D: TRBD1; V: TRBV7-6; J: TRBJ2-5; size: .; CDR3: CASSPGGEETQYF; DNA: TGTGCCAGCAGCCCAGGGGGCGAGGAGACCCAGTACTTC
D: .; V: TRBV19; J: TRBJ1-3; size: .; CDR3: CASSRVRGAHGNTIYF; DNA: TGTGCCAGTAGTCGGGTAAGGGGGGCGCACGGAAACACCATATATTTT
D: .; V: TRBV12-5; J: TRBJ2-1; size: .; CDR3: CASTRDANNEQFF; DNA: TGTGCTAGTACCCGGGACGCGAACAATGAGCAGTTCTTC
D: .; V: TRBV15; J: TRBJ1-4; size: once; CDR3: CATSRAWSNEKLFF; DNA: TGTGCCACCAGCAGAGCTTGGTCCAACGAAAAACTGTTTTTT
D: .; V: TRBV29-1; J: TRBJ1-3; size: .; CDR3: CSVVGQAAGNTIYF; DNA: TGCAGCGTTGTCGGGCAGGCGGCCGGAAACACCATATATTTT
D: TRBD1; V: TRBV4-1; J: TRBJ2-3; size: .; CDR3: CASSQGLHRGGTDTQYF; DNA: TGCGCCAGCAGCCAAGGCCTACACAGGGGTGGTACAGATACGCAGTATTTT
D: TRBD2; V: TRBV7-9; J: TRBJ2-3; size: .; CDR3: CASSLGAGGDPDTQYF; DNA: TGTGCCAGCAGCTTAGGGGCGGGAGGAGACCCAGATACGCAGTATTTT
D: TRBD1; V: TRBV5-1; J: TRBJ2-7; size: .; CDR3: CASSLTRTGANEQYF; DNA: TGCGCCAGCAGCTTGACGAGGACAGGGGCCAACGAGCAGTACTTC
D: TRBD2; V: TRBV11-1; J: TRBJ2-5; size: once; CDR3: CASSPAGGAQETQYF; DNA: TGTGCCAGCAGCCCAGCCGGGGGGGCTCAAGAGACCCAGTACTTC
D: .; V: TRBV7-6; J: TRBJ2-7; size: .; CDR3: CASSLESGRDIGEQYF; DNA: TGTGCCAGCAGCTTAGAGTCAGGTCGAGATATCGGCGAGCAGTACTTC
D: TRBD1; V: TRBV14; J: TRBJ2-7; size: .; CDR3: CASSQTGQDSYEQYF; DNA: TGTGCCAGCAGCCAAACAGGACAGGACTCCTACGAGCAGTACTTC
D: TRBD1; V: TRBV9; J: TRBJ1-4; size: .; CDR3: CASSVGGGQGSEKLFF; DNA: TGTGCCAGCAGCGTAGGTGGTGGACAGGGTAGCGAAAAACTGTTTTTT
D: TRBD1; V: TRBV19; J: TRBJ1-2; size: .; CDR3: CASAQGGYGYTF; DNA: TGTGCCAGTGCACAGGGGGGCTATGGCTACACCTTC
D: .; V: TRBV6-1; J: TRBJ2-7; size: .; CDR3: CASLSYEQYF; DNA: TGTGCCAGCCTCTCCTACGAGCAGTACTTC
D: .; V: TRBV11-1; J: TRBJ2-5; size: once; CDR3: CASSLSLETQYF; DNA: TGTGCCAGCAGCTTATCTCTGGAGACCCAGTACTTC
D: .; V: TRBV2; J: TRBJ1-1; size: .; CDR3: CASSGEGSYTEAFF; DNA: TGTGCCAGCAGTGGGGAGGGGTCGTATACTGAAGCTTTCTTT
D: .; V: TRBV6-1; J: TRBJ2-7; size: .; CDR3: CASSEAWGNPYEQYF; DNA: TGTGCCAGCAGTGAAGCTTGGGGGAACCCCTACGAGCAGTACTTC
D: TRBD1; V: TRBV7-2; J: TRBJ1-3; size: .; CDR3: CASSLAGQGTGNTIYF; DNA: TGTGCCAGCAGCTTGGCGGGACAGGGGACCGGAAACACCATATATTTT
D: TRBD2; V: TRBV7-8; J: TRBJ2-5; size: .; CDR3: CASSPRLAGGQETQYF; DNA: TGTGCCAGCAGCCCCCGGCTAGCGGGGGGACAAGAGACCCAGTACTTC
D: .; V: TRBV5-4; J: TRBJ1-2; size: .; CDR3: CASSSGLDTYGYTF; DNA: TGTGCCAGCAGCTCGGGCCTCGACACCTATGGCTACACCTTC
D: .; V: TRBV5-1; J: TRBJ2-7; size: .; CDR3: CASSLASGEQYF; DNA: TGCGCCAGCAGCTTGGCCTCGGGCGAGCAGTACTTC
D: .; V: TRBV6-5; J: TRBJ2-5; size: .; CDR3: CASSYQGGETQYF; DNA: TGTGCCAGCAGTTACCAGGGAGGTGAGACCCAGTACTTC
D: .; V: TRBV6-1; J: TRBJ2-4; size: many; CDR3: CASGQGKAIQYF; DNA: TGTGCCAGCGGGCAGGGGAAGGCCATTCAGTACTTC
D: .; V: TRBV2; J: TRBJ1-2; size: .; CDR3: CASSEDSGYGYTF; DNA: TGTGCCAGCAGTGAGGATTCTGGCTATGGCTACACCTTC
D: TRBD2; V: TRBV30; J: TRBJ2-7; size: .; CDR3: CACPIGLGLGGEQYF; DNA: TGTGCCTGTCCAATCGGACTGGGCCTGGGAGGGGAGCAGTACTTC
D: TRBD1; V: TRBV7-8; J: TRBJ2-7; size: .; CDR3: CASSLNRGVTEQYF; DNA: TGTGCCAGCAGCTTGAACAGGGGAGTAACCGAGCAGTACTTC
D: TRBD1; V: TRBV5-1; J: TRBJ1-1; size: .; CDR3: CASSGGQGNTEAFF; DNA: TGCGCCAGCAGCGGGGGACAGGGGAACACTGAAGCTTTCTTT
D: .; V: TRBV29-1; J: TRBJ2-2; size: .; CDR3: CSPGGENTGELFF; DNA: TGCAGCCCAGGGGGGGAAAACACCGGGGAGCTGTTTTTT